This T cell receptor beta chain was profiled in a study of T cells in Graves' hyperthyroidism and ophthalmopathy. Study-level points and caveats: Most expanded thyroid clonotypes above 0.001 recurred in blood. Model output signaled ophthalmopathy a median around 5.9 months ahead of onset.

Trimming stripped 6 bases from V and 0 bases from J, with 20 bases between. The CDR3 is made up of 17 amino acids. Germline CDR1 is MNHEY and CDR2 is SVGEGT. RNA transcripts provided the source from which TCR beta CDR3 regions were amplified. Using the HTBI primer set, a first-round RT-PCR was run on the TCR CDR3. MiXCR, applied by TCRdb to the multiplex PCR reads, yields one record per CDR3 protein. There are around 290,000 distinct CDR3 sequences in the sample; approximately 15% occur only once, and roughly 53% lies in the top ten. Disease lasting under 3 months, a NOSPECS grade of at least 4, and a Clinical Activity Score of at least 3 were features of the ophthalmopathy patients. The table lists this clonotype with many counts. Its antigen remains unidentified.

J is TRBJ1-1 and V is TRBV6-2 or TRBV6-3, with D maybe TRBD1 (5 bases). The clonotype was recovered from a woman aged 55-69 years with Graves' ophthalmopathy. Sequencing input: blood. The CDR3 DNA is TGTGCCAGCAGGTACGGGTCAACCAGACAGATGAACACTGAAGCTTTCTTT. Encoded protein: CASRYGSTRQMNTEAFF.